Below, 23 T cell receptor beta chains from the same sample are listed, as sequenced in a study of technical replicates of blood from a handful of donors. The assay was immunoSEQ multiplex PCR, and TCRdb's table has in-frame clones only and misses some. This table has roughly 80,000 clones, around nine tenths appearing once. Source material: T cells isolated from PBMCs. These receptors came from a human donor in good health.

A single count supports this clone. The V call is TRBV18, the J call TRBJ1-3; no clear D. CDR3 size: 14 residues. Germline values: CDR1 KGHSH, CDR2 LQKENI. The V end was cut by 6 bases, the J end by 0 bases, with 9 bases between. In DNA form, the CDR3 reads TGTGCCAGCTCGGGAGGATCCTCTGGAAACACCATATATTTT. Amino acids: CASSGGSSGNTIYF. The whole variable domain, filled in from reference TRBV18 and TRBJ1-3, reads NAGVMQNPRHLVRRRGQEARLRCSPMKGHSHVYWYRQLPEEGLKFMVYLQKENIIDESGMPKERFSAEFPKEGPSILRIQQVVRGDSAAYFCASSGGSSGNTIYFGEGSWLTVV.

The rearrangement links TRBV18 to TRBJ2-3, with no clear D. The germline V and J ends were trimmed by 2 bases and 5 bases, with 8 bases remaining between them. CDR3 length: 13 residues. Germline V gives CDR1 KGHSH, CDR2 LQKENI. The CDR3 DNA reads TGTGCCAGCTCACCAATCCCCGGAGATACGCAGTATTTT. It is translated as CASSPIPGDTQYF.

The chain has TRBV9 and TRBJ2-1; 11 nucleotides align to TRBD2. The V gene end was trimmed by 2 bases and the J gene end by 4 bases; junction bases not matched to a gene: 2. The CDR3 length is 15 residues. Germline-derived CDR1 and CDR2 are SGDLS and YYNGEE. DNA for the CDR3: TGTGCCAGCAGCGTGGGACTAGCGGAATACAATGAGCAGTTCTTC. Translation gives CASSVGLAEYNEQFF.

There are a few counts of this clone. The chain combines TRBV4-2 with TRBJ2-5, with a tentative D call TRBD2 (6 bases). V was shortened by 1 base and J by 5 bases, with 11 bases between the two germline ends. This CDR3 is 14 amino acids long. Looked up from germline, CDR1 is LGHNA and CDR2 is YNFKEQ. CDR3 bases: TGTGCCAGCAGCCAAGCACCTGGGGGGGAGACCCAGTACTTC. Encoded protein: CASSQAPGGETQYF.

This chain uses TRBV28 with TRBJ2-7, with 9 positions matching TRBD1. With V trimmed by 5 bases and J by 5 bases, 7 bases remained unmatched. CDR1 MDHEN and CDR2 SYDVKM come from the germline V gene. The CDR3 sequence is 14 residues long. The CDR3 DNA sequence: TGTGCCAGCAGTCCTCGGGACAGGGTACACGAGCAGTACTTC. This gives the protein CASSPRDRVHEQYF.

The CDR3: CASSLFLAGREGYTF. The CDR3 nucleotides are TGTGCCAGCAGTTTATTTTTAGCAGGGCGGGAAGGCTACACCTTC. The chain couples TRBV28 to TRBJ1-2; weak D call: TRBD1 (5 bases). V was cut by 1 base and J by 8 bases, with 17 bases left in between. Per the germline V gene, CDR1 is MDHEN and CDR2 is SYDVKM. This CDR3 is built from 15 residues.

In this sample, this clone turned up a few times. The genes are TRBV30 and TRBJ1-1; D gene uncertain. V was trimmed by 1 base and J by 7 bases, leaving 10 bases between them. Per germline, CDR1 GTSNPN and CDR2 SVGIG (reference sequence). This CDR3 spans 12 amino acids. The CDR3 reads CAWSARFHEAFF. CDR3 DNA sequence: TGTGCCTGGAGTGCCAGATTCCATGAAGCTTTCTTT.

DNA for the CDR3: TGTGCCAGCACCCCAGGGGGGAACACCGGGGAGCTGTTTTTT. It encodes CASTPGGNTGELFF. The rearrangement links TRBV27 to TRBJ2-2, with 7 bases matching TRBD1. V dropped 7 bases and J dropped 1; count of bases not matched to a gene: 3. Germline V gene sequence: CDR1 MNHEY, CDR2 SMNVEV (reference sequence). The CDR3 is 14 amino acids.

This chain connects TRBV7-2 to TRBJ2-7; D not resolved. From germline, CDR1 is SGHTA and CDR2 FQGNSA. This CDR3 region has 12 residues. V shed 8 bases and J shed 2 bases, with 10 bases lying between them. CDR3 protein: CASGTAAYEQYF. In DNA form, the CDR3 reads TGTGCCAGCGGAACGGCGGCCTACGAGCAGTACTTC.

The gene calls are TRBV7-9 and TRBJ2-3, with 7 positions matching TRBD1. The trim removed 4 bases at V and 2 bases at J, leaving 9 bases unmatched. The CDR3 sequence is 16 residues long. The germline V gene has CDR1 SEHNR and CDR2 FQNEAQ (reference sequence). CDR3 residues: CASSSQRDRTTDTQYF. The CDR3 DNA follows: TGTGCCAGCAGCTCTCAAAGGGACAGAACCACAGATACGCAGTATTTT.

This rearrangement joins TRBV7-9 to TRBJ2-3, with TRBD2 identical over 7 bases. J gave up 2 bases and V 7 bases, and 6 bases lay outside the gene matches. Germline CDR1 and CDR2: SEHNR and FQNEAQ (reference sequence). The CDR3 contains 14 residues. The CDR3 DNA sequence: TGTGCCAGCAATCTCGGGGGGTCCACAGATACGCAGTATTTT. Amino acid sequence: CASNLGGSTDTQYF.

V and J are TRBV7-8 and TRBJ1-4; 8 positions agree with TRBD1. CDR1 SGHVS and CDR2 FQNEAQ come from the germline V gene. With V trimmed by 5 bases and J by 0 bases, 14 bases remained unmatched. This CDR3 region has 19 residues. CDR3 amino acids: CASSTRMAGGPSTNEKLFF. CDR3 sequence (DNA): TGTGCCAGCAGCACCAGGATGGCAGGGGGCCCCTCAACTAATGAAAAACTGTTTTTT.

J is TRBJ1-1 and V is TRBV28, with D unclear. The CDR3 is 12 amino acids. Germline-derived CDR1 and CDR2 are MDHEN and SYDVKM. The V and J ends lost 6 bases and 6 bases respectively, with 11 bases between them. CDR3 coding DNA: TGTGCCAGCAGCCCACTAGGGCCTGAAGCTTTCTTT. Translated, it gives CASSPLGPEAFF.

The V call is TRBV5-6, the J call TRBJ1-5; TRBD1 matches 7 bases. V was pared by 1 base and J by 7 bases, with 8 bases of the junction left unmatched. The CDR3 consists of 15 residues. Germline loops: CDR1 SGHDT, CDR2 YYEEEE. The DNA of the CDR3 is TGTGCCAGCAGCTTGTACGACAGGGAAGAACAGCCCCAGCATTTT. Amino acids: CASSLYDREEQPQHF.

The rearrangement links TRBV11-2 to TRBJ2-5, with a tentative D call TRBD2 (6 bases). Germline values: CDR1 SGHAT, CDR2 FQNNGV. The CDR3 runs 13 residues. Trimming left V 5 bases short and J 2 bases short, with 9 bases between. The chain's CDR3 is CASSRGIQETQYF. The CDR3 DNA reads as TGTGCCAGCAGCCGGGGGATTCAAGAGACCCAGTACTTC.

Here the CDR3 DNA reads TGTGCCTGGAGTGTGTCGTCAGGATACAATGAGCAGTTCTTC. Its protein product is CAWSVSSGYNEQFF. This rearrangement joins TRBV30 to TRBJ2-1, with D hard to call. The V gene lost 0 bases and the J gene lost 4 bases, with 10 bases spanning the gap. Looked up from germline, CDR1 is GTSNPN and CDR2 is SVGIG (reference sequence). CDR3 length: 14 amino acids.

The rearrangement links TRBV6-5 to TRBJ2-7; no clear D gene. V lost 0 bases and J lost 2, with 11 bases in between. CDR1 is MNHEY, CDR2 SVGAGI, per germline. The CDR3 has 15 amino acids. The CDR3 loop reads CASSYSDQATYEQYF. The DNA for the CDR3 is TGTGCCAGCAGTTACTCAGACCAGGCAACCTACGAGCAGTACTTC.

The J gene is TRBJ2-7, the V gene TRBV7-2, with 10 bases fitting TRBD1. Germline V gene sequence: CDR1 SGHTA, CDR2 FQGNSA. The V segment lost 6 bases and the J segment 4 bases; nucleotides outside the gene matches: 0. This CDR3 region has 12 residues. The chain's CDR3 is CASRGQGYEQYF. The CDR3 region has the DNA TGTGCCAGCAGGGGACAGGGGTACGAGCAGTACTTC.

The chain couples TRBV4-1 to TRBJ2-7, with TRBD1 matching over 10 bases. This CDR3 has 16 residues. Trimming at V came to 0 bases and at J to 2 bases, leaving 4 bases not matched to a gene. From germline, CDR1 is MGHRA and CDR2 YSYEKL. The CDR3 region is CASSQDSGQGAYEQYF. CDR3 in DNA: TGCGCCAGCAGCCAAGATTCCGGACAGGGGGCCTACGAGCAGTACTTC.

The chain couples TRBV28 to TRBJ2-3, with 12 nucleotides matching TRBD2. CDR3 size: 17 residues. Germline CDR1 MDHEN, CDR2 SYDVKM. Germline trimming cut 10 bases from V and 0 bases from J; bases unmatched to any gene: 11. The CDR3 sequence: CATIGLAGIRSTDTQYF. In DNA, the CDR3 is TGTGCCACGATCGGACTAGCGGGAATCAGGAGCACAGATACGCAGTATTTT.

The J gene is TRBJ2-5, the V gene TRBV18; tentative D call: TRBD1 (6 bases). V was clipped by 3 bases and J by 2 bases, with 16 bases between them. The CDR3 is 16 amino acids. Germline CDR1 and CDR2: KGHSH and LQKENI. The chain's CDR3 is CASSPTGKVPQETQYF. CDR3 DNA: TGTGCCAGCTCACCTACAGGGAAAGTGCCGCAAGAGACCCAGTACTTC. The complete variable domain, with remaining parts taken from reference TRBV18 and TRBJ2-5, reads NAGVMQNPRHLVRRRGQEARLRCSPMKGHSHVYWYRQLPEEGLKFMVYLQKENIIDESGMPKERFSAEFPKEGPSILRIQQVVRGDSAAYFCASSPTGKVPQETQYFGPGTRLLVL.

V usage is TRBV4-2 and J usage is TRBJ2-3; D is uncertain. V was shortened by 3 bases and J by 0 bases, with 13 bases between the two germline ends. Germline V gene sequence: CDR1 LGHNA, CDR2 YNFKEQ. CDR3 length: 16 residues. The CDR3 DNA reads TGTGCCAGCAGCCAGTCGAGACAAACAAGCACAGATACGCAGTATTTT. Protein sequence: CASSQSRQTSTDTQYF.

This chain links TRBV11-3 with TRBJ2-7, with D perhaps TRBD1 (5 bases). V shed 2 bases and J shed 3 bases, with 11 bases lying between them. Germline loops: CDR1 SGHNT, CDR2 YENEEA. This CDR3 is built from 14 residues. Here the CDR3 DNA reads TGTGCCAGCAGCTTACGACAGCTTTACTACGAGCAGTACTTC. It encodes CASSLRQLYYEQYF.